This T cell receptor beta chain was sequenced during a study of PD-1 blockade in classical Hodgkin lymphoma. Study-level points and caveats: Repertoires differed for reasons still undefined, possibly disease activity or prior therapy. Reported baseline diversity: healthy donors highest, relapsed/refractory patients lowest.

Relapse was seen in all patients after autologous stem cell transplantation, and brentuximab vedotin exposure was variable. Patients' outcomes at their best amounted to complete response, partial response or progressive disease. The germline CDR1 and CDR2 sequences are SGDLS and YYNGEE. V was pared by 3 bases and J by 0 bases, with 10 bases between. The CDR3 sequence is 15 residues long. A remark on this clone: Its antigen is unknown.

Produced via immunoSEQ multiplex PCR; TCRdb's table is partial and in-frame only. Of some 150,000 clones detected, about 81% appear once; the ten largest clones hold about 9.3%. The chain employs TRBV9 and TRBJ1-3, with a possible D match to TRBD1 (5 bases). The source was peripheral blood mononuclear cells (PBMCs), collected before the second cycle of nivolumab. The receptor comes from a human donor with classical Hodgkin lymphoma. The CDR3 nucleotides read TGTGCCAGCAGCGCCCGACAGAGCTCTGGAAACACCATATATTTT. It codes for CASSARQSSGNTIYF.